Listed below are T cell receptor beta chains from one sample, sequenced in a study of glioma-infiltrating T cells. MiXCR, run by TCRdb on the multiplex PCR reads, gives a single entry per CDR3 protein. Altogether 12,000 or so distinct CDR3 sequences are present, more than 20% being singletons, with the ten largest covering 40% to 55%. Sequenced material: glioma tissue, nonneoplastic brain tissue, or PBMCs (not recorded which). Receptors originate from a human donor with low-grade glioma or glioblastoma, undergoing nonglioma brain surgery, or in good health (not recorded which). Each CDR3 is given with its conserved first and last residue.

TRBJ2-3 | TRBV6-1 | CATSDTTTSGRWDTQYF
TRBJ2-5 | TRBV7-7 | CASSLTVQETQYF
TRBJ1-1 | TRBV3-1 | CASSPRKRTGLNGGTEAFF
TRBJ2-1 | TRBV24-1 | CATSDFDIQSSYNEQFF
TRBJ2-7 | TRBV28 | CASSPSGSREQYF
TRBJ2-7 | TRBV20-1 | CSATGLGRDEQYF
TRBJ2-7 | TRBV6-2/TRBV6-3 | CANRAGRDSTYEQYF
TRBJ2-5 | TRBV5-1 | CASSFGASGTGIQETQYF
TRBJ2-1 | TRBV2 | CASSDFKDNEQFF
TRBJ1-1 | TRBV6-1 | CASPDRGVDTEAFF
TRBJ2-4 | TRBV2 | CASSALSSGLAKNIQYF
TRBJ2-6 | TRBV19 | CASSPAGAVGANVLTF
TRBJ1-4 | TRBV19 | CASSIGTGARREKLFF
TRBJ2-2 | TRBV7-3 | CDSSLLGTSNTGELFF
TRBJ1-1 | TRBV6-1 | CASSEAPFRGTEAFF
TRBJ2-1 | TRBV6-1 | CASRPRGPPNEQLF
TRBJ2-3 | TRBV12-3/TRBV12-4 | CASSFSDRSTDTQYF
TRBJ2-3 | TRBV5-1 | CASSSGRTGGTDTQYF
TRBJ2-3 | TRBV14 | CASSQDPGFYADTQYF
TRBJ1-4 | TRBV5-4 | CASSLQEPTNEKLFF
TRBJ2-1 | TRBV2 | CASSGPSNEQFF
TRBJ2-3 | TRBV6-1 | CASSEVPDSTDTQYF
TRBJ2-1 | TRBV6-6 | CASSYYGYNEQFF
TRBJ2-7 | TRBV28 | CASSLTLSVRGSSYEQYF
TRBJ1-2 | TRBV4-1 | CASSQGWHTNYGYTF
TRBJ2-7 | TRBV2 | CASSPHPLTSYEQYF
TRBJ2-3 | TRBV3-1 | CASRGSTDTQYF
TRBJ2-7 | TRBV29-1 | CSVGRGDFEQYF
TRBJ1-1 | TRBV20-1 | CSVKARIAFF